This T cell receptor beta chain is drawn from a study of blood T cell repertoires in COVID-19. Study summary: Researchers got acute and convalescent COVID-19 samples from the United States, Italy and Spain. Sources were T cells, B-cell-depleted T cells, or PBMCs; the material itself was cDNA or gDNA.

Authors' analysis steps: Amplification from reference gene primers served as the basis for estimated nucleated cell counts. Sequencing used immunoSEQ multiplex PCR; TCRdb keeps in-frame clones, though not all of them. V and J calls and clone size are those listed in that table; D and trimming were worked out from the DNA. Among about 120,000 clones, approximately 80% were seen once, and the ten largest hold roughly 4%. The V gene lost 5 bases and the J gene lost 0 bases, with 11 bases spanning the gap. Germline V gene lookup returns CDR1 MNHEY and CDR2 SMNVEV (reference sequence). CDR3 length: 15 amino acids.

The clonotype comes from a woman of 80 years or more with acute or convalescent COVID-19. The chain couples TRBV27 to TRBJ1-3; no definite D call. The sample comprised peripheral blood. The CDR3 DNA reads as TGTGCCAGCAGTCCTACAGTAAGCTCTGGAAACACCATATATTTT. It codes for CASSPTVSSGNTIYF.